Below, 29 T cell receptor beta chains from the same sample are listed, as sequenced in a study of blood T cell repertoires in COVID-19. The method was immunoSEQ multiplex PCR; TCRdb's version includes in-frame clones alone and lacks a portion of them. The sample yields roughly 370,000 clones, more than 75% seen once. The sequenced sample consisted of PBMCs or T cells enriched from blood (not recorded which). These receptors all stem from a woman in her forties or fifties who had recovered from COVID-19.

CDR3: CASSLRRGGVSTDTQYF. The CDR3 coding sequence is TGCGCCAGCAGCCTCCGGAGGGGGGGGGTGAGCACAGATACGCAGTATTTT. The chain combines TRBV4-1 with TRBJ2-3; perhaps TRBD2 as D (7 bases). The length of the CDR3 is 17 residues. Germline V gene sequence: CDR1 MGHRA, CDR2 YSYEKL. Trimming shortened V by 4 bases and J by 0 bases, and 17 bases separated the two germline ends.

The rearrangement joins TRBV6-5 to TRBJ2-7; perhaps TRBD1 as D (5 bases). With 6 bases removed from V and 1 base from J, the gap between germline ends came to 10 bases. Germline assignment: CDR1 MNHEY and CDR2 SVGAGI. The CDR3 contains 13 residues. CDR3 residues: CASSPTESYEQYF. CDR3 nucleotides: TGTGCCAGCAGCCCGACAGAATCCTACGAGCAGTACTTC.

The chain joins TRBV27 to TRBJ2-1; 12 positions agree with TRBD2. This CDR3 has 17 amino acids. With 5 bases clipped from V and 9 bases from J, the junction kept 14 bases outside the gene matches. Germline assignment: CDR1 MNHEY and CDR2 SMNVEV (reference sequence). CDR3 sequence: CASSPYLLAGGPGEQFF. Here the CDR3 DNA reads TGTGCCAGCAGTCCCTACCTCCTAGCGGGGGGGCCGGGTGAGCAGTTCTTC.

A single count supports this clone. This CDR3 reads CASSQAGVGYTQYF. CDR3 coding DNA: TGCGCCAGCAGCCAAGCAGGGGTTGGTTATACGCAGTATTTT. V is TRBV4-1 and J is TRBJ2-3; D perhaps matches TRBD1 (6 bases). Per germline, CDR1 MGHRA and CDR2 YSYEKL. The length of the CDR3 is 14 residues. Trimming took 1 base from V and 7 from J, leaving 12 bases between them.

The V call is TRBV5-1, the J call TRBJ2-1; unclear D gene. V was trimmed by 2 bases and J by 1 base, leaving 10 bases between them. CDR3 length: 15 residues. Germline CDR1 reads SGHRS; CDR2 reads YFSETQ. CDR3 sequence: CASSLSFESYNEQFF. DNA for the CDR3: TGCGCCAGCAGCTTAAGCTTTGAGTCCTACAATGAGCAGTTCTTC.

This chain uses TRBV3-1 (or the pseudogene TRBV3-2) with TRBJ2-5, with 10 bases fitting TRBD2. V trimming: 2 bases; J trimming: 2 bases; junction bases outside the gene matches: 17. CDR1 and CDR2 from the germline V gene are LGHDT and YNNKEL (reference sequence). The CDR3 has 20 residues. For the CDR3, the DNA is TGTGCCAGCAGCCAAATTCCTAGCGGGGGCCCAAGATTATTACAAGAGACCCAGTACTTC. This sequence encodes CASSQIPSGGPRLLQETQYF.

This chain uses TRBV6-5 with TRBJ2-5; 8 nucleotides match TRBD2. Germline loops: CDR1 MNHEY, CDR2 SVGAGI. The ends lost 5 bases at V and 9 bases at J; junction bases unmatched: 8. This CDR3 has 13 residues. The CDR3 here is CASSRGLETSQYF. Written as DNA, the CDR3 is TGTGCCAGCAGTAGGGGACTAGAAACGTCCCAGTACTTC.

The chain recombines TRBV7-9 with TRBJ1-1; unclear D gene. The CDR3 contains 15 residues. Deletions cut 5 bases from V and 7 bases from J, with 20 bases between. Germline V CDR1 and CDR2: SEHNR, FQNEAQ (reference sequence). DNA of the CDR3: TGTGCCAGCAGCGGAGATCGACGGACCGGAGGTGAAGCTTTCTTT. Its translation is CASSGDRRTGGEAFF.

The chain combines TRBV7-2 with TRBJ1-2; D remains unclear. Trimming removed 3 bases at V and 2 bases at J, with 4 bases between. Per the germline V gene, CDR1 is SGHTA and CDR2 is FQGNSA. The CDR3 totals 12 residues. The CDR3 DNA is TGTGCCAGCAGCTTCGTAAACTATGGCTACACCTTC. Protein product: CASSFVNYGYTF.

A single count supports this clone. This sequence joins TRBV18 and TRBJ1-1; maybe TRBD1 (6 bases). Germline-derived CDR1 and CDR2 are KGHSH and LQKENI. The CDR3 runs 15 residues. Trimming pared 6 bases from V and 0 bases from J, leaving 14 bases between. The CDR3 spells CASSRRTVMNTEAFF. CDR3 coding DNA: TGTGCCAGCTCTCGACGGACAGTCATGAACACTGAAGCTTTCTTT.

The rearrangement uses TRBV27 and TRBJ2-1; 8 bases align to TRBD2. The CDR3 runs to 15 residues. Unmatched junction bases numbered 7, after V lost 1 base and J lost 8 bases. Looked up from germline, CDR1 is MNHEY and CDR2 is SMNVEV (reference sequence). CDR3 residues: CASSLYSGGIDEQFF. Here the CDR3 DNA reads TGTGCCAGCAGTTTATACAGCGGGGGTATCGATGAGCAGTTCTTC.

The chain joins TRBV6-5 to TRBJ1-6; D gene unclear. V was pared by 3 bases and J by 5 bases, with 14 bases between. Germline CDR1 reads MNHEY; CDR2 reads SVGAGI. The length of the CDR3 is 16 residues. The CDR3 sequence: CASSYLPQVNNSPLHF. The CDR3, as DNA: TGTGCCAGCAGTTATTTGCCTCAGGTCAATAATTCACCCCTCCACTTT.

The chain carries TRBV19 and TRBJ1-1, with 8 bases fitting TRBD1. Germline values: CDR1 LNHDA, CDR2 SQIVND (reference sequence). There are 13 residues in the CDR3. The trim removed 5 bases at V and 5 bases at J, leaving 4 bases unmatched. The CDR3 sequence is CASSGQGRTEAFF. The CDR3 bases are TGTGCCAGTAGTGGACAGGGTCGGACTGAAGCTTTCTTT.

This chain links TRBV6-5 with TRBJ1-3; tentatively, D is TRBD1 (5 bases). This CDR3 contains 13 residues. The germline gives CDR1 MNHEY, CDR2 SVGAGI. Trimming took off 7 bases at V and 4 bases at J, with 11 bases between the two ends. Here the CDR3 DNA reads TGTGCCAGCATCGGGGGAAGCGGAAACACCATATATTTT. Translation: CASIGGSGNTIYF.

The chain recombines TRBV29-1 with TRBJ1-4; D is undetermined. The V end was cut by 3 bases, the J end by 7 bases, with 6 bases between. The CDR3 is 11 amino acids. Germline V lookup: CDR1 SQVTM, CDR2 ANQGSEA. CDR3 region: CSVDGGEKLFF. The CDR3 DNA sequence: TGCAGCGTTGATGGCGGTGAAAAACTGTTTTTT.

This clone was counted between two and nine times. The rearrangement uses TRBV19 and TRBJ2-1; D perhaps matches TRBD1 (6 bases). Between the trimmed V and J ends, which lost 3 bases and 7 bases, there was a span of 28 bases. CDR3 size: 19 residues. The germline V gene encodes CDR1 LNHDA and CDR2 SQIVND (reference sequence). This CDR3 reads CASSIPGHLDPERGNEQFF. CDR3 in DNA: TGTGCCAGTAGTATTCCGGGACACTTGGACCCAGAGAGGGGGAATGAGCAGTTCTTC. The whole variable domain, remainder taken from reference TRBV19 and TRBJ2-1, is DGGITQSPKYLFRKEGQNVTLSCEQNLNHDAMYWYRQDPGQGLRLIYYSQIVNDFQKGDIAEGYSVSREKKESFPLTVTSAQKNPTAFYLCASSIPGHLDPERGNEQFFGPGTRLTVL.

This sequence joins TRBV3-1 (or the pseudogene TRBV3-2) and TRBJ2-1; D unclear. With 4 bases removed from V and 0 bases from J, the gap between germline ends came to 7 bases. Germline values: CDR1 LGHDT, CDR2 YNNKEL (reference sequence). This CDR3 is 14 amino acids long. As DNA, the CDR3 is TGTGCCAGCAGCCGACGAGGCTCCTACAATGAGCAGTTCTTC. Protein product: CASSRRGSYNEQFF.

The V gene is TRBV4-2, the J gene TRBJ1-1; D is ambiguous. V lost 4 bases, J lost 0 bases, and 9 bases lay in between. CDR3 size: 14 residues. Germline V CDR1 and CDR2: LGHNA, YNFKEQ. CDR3 nucleotides: TGTGCCAGCAGCCCCGACGGGATGAACACTGAAGCTTTCTTT. This gives the protein CASSPDGMNTEAFF.

The chain is built from TRBV5-5 and TRBJ2-7, with D possibly matching TRBD1 (5 bases). The CDR3 is made up of 13 amino acids. CDR1 SGHKS and CDR2 YYEKEE come from the germline V gene (reference sequence). Trimming took off 0 bases at V and 6 bases at J, with 10 bases between the two ends. The CDR3 DNA is TGTGCCAGCAGCTTGGGGGGCTCGGTCGAGCAGTACTTC. Translating it yields CASSLGGSVEQYF. The entire variable domain, with the rest obtained from reference TRBV5-5 and TRBJ2-7, is as follows: DAGVTQSPTHLIKTRGQQVTLRCSPISGHKSVSWYQQVLGQGPQFIFQYYEKEERGRGNFPDRFSARQFPNYSSELNVNALLLGDSALYLCASSLGGSVEQYFGPGTRLTVT.

A few counts support this clone. The chain employs TRBV19 and TRBJ2-2, with D perhaps matching TRBD2 (6 bases). The CDR3 totals 15 residues. CDR1 is LNHDA, CDR2 SQIVND, per germline (reference sequence). V was clipped by 6 bases and J by 6 bases, with 17 bases between them. The DNA of the CDR3 is TGTGCCAGTAGCCTCGCCGGAGGGAGTTCCGGGGAGCTGTTTTTT. Translated: CASSLAGGSSGELFF.

The chain employs TRBV30 and TRBJ1-6; 9 nucleotides agree with TRBD1. From germline, CDR1 is GTSNPN and CDR2 SVGIG (reference sequence). The V segment lost 4 bases and the J segment 4 bases; nucleotides outside the gene matches: 8. The CDR3 runs to 16 residues. CDR3 region: CAWTPPGQGYNSPLHF. In nucleotides, the CDR3 is TGTGCCTGGACCCCCCCGGGACAGGGTTATAATTCACCCCTCCACTTT. Supplemented by reference TRBV30 and TRBJ1-6, the full variable domain reads SQTIHQWPATLVQPVGSPLSLECTVEGTSNPNLYWYRQAAGRGLQLLFYSVGIGQISSEVPQNLSASRPQDRQFILSSKKLLLSDSGFYLCAWTPPGQGYNSPLHFGNGTRLTVT.

The chain combines TRBV5-5 with TRBJ2-1, with 7 bases aligning to TRBD2. Germline V CDR1 and CDR2: SGHKS, YYEKEE (reference sequence). With 0 bases clipped from V and 4 bases from J, the junction kept 13 bases outside the gene matches. CDR3 length equals 18 residues. DNA for the CDR3: TGTGCCAGCAGCTTGGAGCTGGCGGGGGAGAGTTTTTACAATGAGCAGTTCTTC. This encodes CASSLELAGESFYNEQFF.

This clone was counted a single time. CDR3 sequence reads: CASSSTSSGELFF. The DNA of the CDR3 is TGTGCCAGCAGCTCGACTAGTTCCGGGGAGCTGTTTTTT. The rearrangement uses TRBV7-8 and TRBJ2-2; perhaps TRBD2 as D (6 bases). The V end was cut by 4 bases, the J end by 6 bases, with 9 bases between. CDR1 SGHVS and CDR2 FQNEAQ come from the germline V gene. The CDR3 contains 13 residues.

The gene calls are TRBV6-1 and TRBJ2-3; TRBD1 aligns across 9 bases. The germline V gene encodes CDR1 MNHNS and CDR2 SASEGT. This CDR3 region has 16 residues. J gave up 3 bases and V 3 bases, and 7 bases lay outside the gene matches. The DNA of the CDR3 is TGTGCCAGCAGTGACAGGACAGGGGCTTCAACAGATACGCAGTATTTT. Its protein product is CASSDRTGASTDTQYF.

The sample holds a few counts of this clone. V and J are TRBV5-8 and TRBJ2-7; D possibly corresponds to TRBD2 (6 bases). V shed 4 bases and J shed 7 bases, with 9 bases lying between them. The CDR3 has 11 amino acids. CDR1 is SGHTS and CDR2 is YDEGEE in the germline V gene. CDR3 in DNA: TGTGCCAGCAGCATAGGAGGGGAGCAGTACTTC. Its translation is CASSIGGEQYF. Variable domain in full (rest from reference TRBV5-8 and TRBJ2-7): EAGVTQSPTHLIKTRGQQATLRCSPISGHTSVYWYQQALGLGLQFLLWYDEGEERNRGNFPPRFSGRQFPNYSSELNVNALELEDSALYLCASSIGGEQYFGPGTRLTVT.

The rearrangement links TRBV14 to TRBJ2-3; D might be TRBD2 (6 bases). The CDR3 length is 15 residues. V gave up 6 bases and J gave up 11 bases, with 24 bases separating them. Germline CDR1 and CDR2: SGHDN and FVKESK. The CDR3 nucleotides read TGTGCCAGCAGTCTGACTAGTGATCCACAGAAGGTGCAGTATTTT. This translates into CASSLTSDPQKVQYF.

The V and J genes are TRBV7-2 and TRBJ2-1; D is uncertain. The CDR3 is 11 residues long. Germline V lookup: CDR1 SGHTA, CDR2 FQGNSA. With 4 bases removed from V and 8 bases from J, the gap between germline ends came to 6 bases. The CDR3 nucleotides read TGTGCCAGCAGCTCCCGCGATGAGCAGTTCTTC. Amino acid sequence: CASSSRDEQFF.

The rearrangement links TRBV7-2 to TRBJ2-7, with 9 nucleotides matching TRBD1. The CDR3 totals 15 residues. J lost 3 bases, V lost 5 bases, and 8 bases had no gene match. CDR1 and CDR2 from the germline V gene are SGHTA and FQGNSA. The CDR3 nucleotides are TGTGCCAGCAGCCCTAGGACAGGGGCCAACTACGAGCAGTACTTC. Residues: CASSPRTGANYEQYF. The full variable domain, rest sourced from reference TRBV7-2 and TRBJ2-7, is GAGVSQSPSNKVTEKGKDVELRCDPISGHTALYWYRQSLGQGLEFLIYFQGNSAPDKSGLPSDRFSAERTGGSVSTLTIQRTQQEDSAVYLCASSPRTGANYEQYFGPGTRLTVT.

The chain combines TRBV5-1 with TRBJ1-1; D perhaps matches TRBD1 (6 bases). Germline V gene sequence: CDR1 SGHRS, CDR2 YFSETQ. CDR3 size: 14 residues. V dropped 0 bases and J dropped 5 bases, with 11 bases sitting between them. The DNA of the CDR3 is TGCGCCAGCAGCTTGGCAGGGGATCGGACTGAAGCTTTCTTT. This sequence encodes CASSLAGDRTEAFF.